This is a list of T cell receptor beta chains from one sample in a study of vaccination and CD4 T cells after COVID-19. TCRdb itself ran the PCR reads through MiXCR, one entry per CDR3 protein. This sample carries just over 15,000 distinct CDR3 sequences, roughly 70% of them seen once, and the ten largest clones take over 15%. Their cognate antigens are unknown. The sample consisted of CD4+ T cells from blood, cultured in vitro. These receptors all come from a human donor who had recovered from COVID-19. CDR3s include the opening cysteine and the closing phenylalanine or tryptophan. D genes are given only for firm matches. The size field is filled for only some rows; it gives once, few, many or a size class.

d_call	clone_size	v_call	j_call	cdr3_nt	cdr3_aa
-	-	TRBV10-2	TRBJ2-3	TGCGCCAGCAGAAGGTCCGGGGGGCGCACAGATACGCAGTATTTT	CASRRSGGRTDTQYF
-	-	TRBV7-9	TRBJ2-7	TGTGCCAGCAGCCCTACCGTGGCGCTTTACGAGCAGTACTTC	CASSPTVALYEQYF
-	-	TRBV2	TRBJ1-5	TGTGCCACCGAGCCGGGGCCCCGCAGTAGCAATCAGCCCCAGCATTTT	CATEPGPRSSNQPQHF
-	-	TRBV27	TRBJ1-5	TGTGCCAGCAGTTTGGGAGGGGCGCATCAGCCCCAGCATTTT	CASSLGGAHQPQHF
-	once	TRBV25-1	TRBJ1-5	TGTGCCAGCAGTGAAGGAGGGGCTTGGGGCAATCAGCCCCAGCATTTT	CASSEGGAWGNQPQHF
-	large	TRBV20-1	TRBJ1-1	TGCAGTGCTAGAAGGGGGGTGCAGGTGGGGGCTTTCTTT	CSARRGVQVGAFF
TRBD1	-	TRBV6-2/TRBV6-3	TRBJ2-6	TGTGCCAGCAGGAAACAGGGGTTGGAAGCTGGGGCCAACGTCCTGACTTTC	CASRKQGLEAGANVLTF
-	-	TRBV7-9	TRBJ2-2	TGTGCCAGCAGCTTAAGCAGGCCCGGGGAGCTGTTTTTT	CASSLSRPGELFF
TRBD1	-	TRBV6-5	TRBJ2-7	TGTGCCAGCAGTTACTACTCGGGACAGATATCCTACGAGCAGTACTTC	CASSYYSGQISYEQYF
-	medium-sized	TRBV7-6	TRBJ1-5	TGTGCCAGCAGCTTAGGTGGTGGGGTGGGGCAGCCCCAGCATTTT	CASSLGGGVGQPQHF
TRBD1	-	TRBV4-3	TRBJ1-5	TGCGCCAGCAGCCAAAGACAGGGGGACCAGCCCCAGCATTTT	CASSQRQGDQPQHF
-	few	TRBV20-1	TRBJ1-5	TGCAGTGTTAGGCCTTATAGCAATCAGCCCCAGCATTTT	CSVRPYSNQPQHF
-	-	TRBV18	TRBJ2-7	TGTGCCAGCTCACGCCGCCCCATCCTTGGACCATACGAGCAGTACTTC	CASSRRPILGPYEQYF
-	-	TRBV20-1	TRBJ2-3	TGCAGTGCTAGGTCGGGGGCCGGCACAGATACGCAGTATTTT	CSARSGAGTDTQYF
TRBD1	-	TRBV27	TRBJ1-6	TGTGCCAGCAGATGGGACAGGGCCTCGGTCCACTTT	CASRWDRASVHF
-	-	TRBV27	TRBJ2-1	TGTGCCAGCACCGGCGGGTCTCCACTATCGGAGCAGTTCTTC	CASTGGSPLSEQFF